The 26 T cell receptor beta chains listed next were all sequenced from one sample in a study of OX40 agonist ivuxolimab in advanced cancers. Sequenced by immunoSEQ multiplex PCR; TCRdb stores in-frame clones only, minus some. The sample shows approximately 47,000 clones, approximately 91% of them seen only once. The sample here was CD4+ or CD8+ T cells sorted from blood, taken in a trial of the OX40 agonist ivuxolimab. The receptors shown here come from an adult with an advanced solid tumor such as melanoma, head and neck, liver or kidney cancer.

The chain uses TRBV5-1 and TRBJ1-1; TRBD1 is a possible D gene (5 bases). This CDR3 comprises 15 residues. The V end was cut by 2 bases, the J end by 1 base, with 12 bases between. CDR1 is SGHRS, CDR2 YFSETQ, per germline. The CDR3 loop reads CASSFQGGENTEAFF. DNA for the CDR3: TGCGCCAGCAGCTTCCAAGGAGGGGAGAACACTGAAGCTTTCTTT.

CDR3 DNA sequence: TGTGCCAGCAGCCCGGGCCTAGCGGGAGGCGAGCAGTACTTC. This gives the protein CASSPGLAGGEQYF. The chain employs TRBV11-3 and TRBJ2-7; TRBD2 matches 11 bases. The CDR3 extends over 14 amino acids. The V gene's germline CDR1 is SGHNT and CDR2 YENEEA. The ends lost 5 bases at V and 6 bases at J; junction bases unmatched: 6.

CDR3 region: CASSYSRQGDTEAFF. CDR3 DNA sequence: TGTGCCAGCAGTTACTCCCGACAGGGGGACACTGAAGCTTTCTTT. The chain employs TRBV6-5 and TRBJ1-1; TRBD1 matches at 9 bases. Germline CDR1 and CDR2: MNHEY and SVGAGI. The CDR3 extends over 15 amino acids. V trimming: 0 bases; J trimming: 3 bases; junction bases outside the gene matches: 2.

The chain is built from TRBV6-5 and TRBJ2-3, with 7 bases fitting TRBD1. The V segment lost 6 bases and the J segment 5 bases; nucleotides outside the gene matches: 11. Germline V gives CDR1 MNHEY, CDR2 SVGAGI. The CDR3 has 15 amino acids. CDR3 bases: TGTGCCAGCAGCCCTCCGGGACAGCTTCAAGATACGCAGTATTTT. Translating gives CASSPPGQLQDTQYF.

The chain employs TRBV2 and TRBJ2-4, with TRBD1 as a possible D gene (6 bases). The CDR3 is 14 residues long. Trimming left V 6 bases short and J 4 bases short, with 13 bases between. The germline V gene encodes CDR1 SNHLY and CDR2 FYNNEI. The CDR3 DNA sequence: TGTGCCAGCAGCCAGACAGGTCAGAAAAACATTCAGTACTTC. Encoded protein: CASSQTGQKNIQYF.

This clone has a handful of counts. Other DNA sequences in this specimen translate into the identical CDR3. The chain couples TRBV27 to TRBJ1-6, with D perhaps matching TRBD1 (6 bases). Germline V gene lookup returns CDR1 MNHEY and CDR2 SMNVEV (reference sequence). With 2 bases removed from V and 8 bases from J, the gap between germline ends came to 10 bases. This CDR3 region has 14 residues. The CDR3 loop reads CASSLTGSDSPLHF. The CDR3 DNA follows: TGTGCCAGCAGTTTAACAGGGTCGGATTCACCCCTCCACTTT.

The chain uses TRBV28 and TRBJ1-5, with D maybe TRBD1 (5 bases). Trimming left V 6 bases short and J 2 bases short, with 11 bases between. The CDR3 has 14 amino acids. CDR1 MDHEN and CDR2 SYDVKM come from the germline V gene. The CDR3 sequence is CASSLLQGNQPQHF. The CDR3, as DNA: TGTGCCAGCAGCCTACTACAGGGCAATCAGCCCCAGCATTTT. The variable domain in full, with the rest retrieved from reference TRBV28 and TRBJ1-5, is DVKVTQSSRYLVKRTGEKVFLECVQDMDHENMFWYRQDPGLGLRLIYFSYDVKMKEKGDIPEGYSVSREKKERFSLILESASTNQTSMYLCASSLLQGNQPQHFGDGTRLSIL.

CDR3 loop: CASSPRTGGNGYNEQFF. The CDR3 bases are TGTGCCAGTAGTCCTCGGACAGGGGGAAATGGGTACAATGAGCAGTTCTTC. The rearrangement links TRBV19 to TRBJ2-1; 10 bases fit TRBD1. Trimming took 5 bases from V and 4 from J; bases not matched to a gene: 11. This CDR3 contains 17 residues. Germline assignment: CDR1 LNHDA and CDR2 SQIVND (reference sequence).

Written as DNA, the CDR3 is TGTGCCAGTAGTATAGGTGGGGGATTGGAGACCCAGTACTTC. Protein product: CASSIGGGLETQYF. The J gene is TRBJ2-5, the V gene TRBV19; D might be TRBD1 or TRBD2, each matching 5 bases. The CDR3 totals 14 residues. CDR1 and CDR2 (germline): LNHDA, SQIVND (reference sequence). Trimming pared 1 base from V and 5 bases from J, leaving 11 bases between.

The chain couples TRBV4-1 to TRBJ1-1; tentative D call: TRBD1 (6 bases). Trimming cost V 4 bases and J 4 bases, with 19 bases left between them. Germline lookup yields CDR1 MGHRA and CDR2 YSYEKL. The CDR3 has 16 amino acids. CDR3 DNA: TGCGCCAGCAGCCCCGGGGCAGGGGTCATGAGCACTGAAGCTTTCTTT. It translates to CASSPGAGVMSTEAFF.

The genes are TRBV6-1 and TRBJ1-6; perhaps TRBD1 as D (5 bases). The germline gives CDR1 MNHNS, CDR2 SASEGT. The CDR3 consists of 14 residues. Trimming stripped 6 bases from V and 5 bases from J, with 11 bases between. The CDR3 sequence: CASSKATDNSPLHF. In DNA, the CDR3 is TGTGCCAGCAGCAAAGCGACAGATAATTCACCCCTCCACTTT.

Here the CDR3 reads CASSSGRTDYEQYF. CDR3 sequence (DNA): TGTGCCAGCAGCTCGGGACGGACTGACTACGAGCAGTACTTC. This chain connects TRBV9 to TRBJ2-7, with D perhaps assigned TRBD1 or TRBD2 (5 bases each). CDR1 is SGDLS, CDR2 YYNGEE, per germline. The CDR3 totals 14 residues. The V end was cut by 4 bases, the J end by 3 bases, with 14 bases between.

The genes are TRBV5-4 and TRBJ2-1; 14 bases are a match to TRBD2. Looked up from germline, CDR1 is SGHNT and CDR2 is YYREEE (reference sequence). CDR3 length equals 15 residues. With V trimmed by 5 bases and J by 6 bases, 4 bases remained unmatched. CDR3: CASRYGLAGGNEQFF. CDR3 sequence (DNA): TGTGCCAGCAGATATGGACTAGCGGGAGGCAATGAGCAGTTCTTC.

CDR3 nucleotide sequence: TGTGCCAGCAGGGGGGACTTTTTAATGTACGAGCAGTACTTC. This codes for CASRGDFLMYEQYF. The V call is TRBV2, the J call TRBJ2-7; TRBD2 might be the D (6 bases). This CDR3 spans 14 amino acids. Germline CDR1 reads SNHLY; CDR2 reads FYNNEI. Trimming shortened V by 6 bases and J by 4 bases, and 16 bases separated the two germline ends.

This CDR3 reads CASSKLESEQFF. DNA of the CDR3: TGTGCCAGTAGTAAATTAGAGTCTGAGCAGTTCTTC. The genes are TRBV19 and TRBJ2-1; D ambiguous. Germline V CDR1 and CDR2: LNHDA, SQIVND (reference sequence). The CDR3 extends over 12 amino acids. Trimming cost V 4 bases and J 9 bases, with 10 bases left between them.

A single count supports this clone. The CDR3 is CASSSAAGDSYEQYF. As DNA, the CDR3 is TGTGCCAGTAGCTCGGCGGCGGGAGACTCCTACGAGCAGTACTTC. J is TRBJ2-5 and V is TRBV19; 7 positions match TRBD2. Near its end, the DNA agrees better with TRBJ2-7, so the J call may be wrong. From germline, CDR1 is LNHDA and CDR2 SQIVND (reference sequence). The CDR3 runs to 15 residues.

This clone was seen once. The CDR3 DNA follows: TGCGCCAGCAGCCAAGATCGGGGGAGCGTCCCTGAAGCTTTCTTT. It yields the protein CASSQDRGSVPEAFF. The chain carries TRBV4-1 and TRBJ1-1; a weak D match, TRBD1 (5 bases). CDR1 MGHRA and CDR2 YSYEKL come from the germline V gene. The V end lost 0 bases, the J end lost 6 bases, and 14 bases lay between the germline ends. This CDR3 contains 15 residues.

This sequence joins TRBV4-1 and TRBJ2-6; maybe TRBD2 (7 bases). Germline assignment: CDR1 MGHRA and CDR2 YSYEKL. V was pared by 0 bases and J by 0 bases, with 12 bases between. The CDR3 covers 18 residues. CDR3: CASSQDRGAGSGANVLTF. CDR3 nucleotides: TGCGCCAGCAGCCAAGATCGGGGGGCGGGCTCTGGGGCCAACGTCCTGACTTTC.

The CDR3 is CASKLLASYEQYF. The CDR3 DNA follows: TGTGCCAGCAAATTACTAGCGTCCTACGAGCAGTACTTC. The rearrangement joins TRBV28 to TRBJ2-7, with 7 bases lining up with TRBD2. Germline V gene data show CDR1 as MDHEN and CDR2 as SYDVKM. The CDR3 has 13 amino acids. Trimming took 7 bases from V and 1 from J; bases not matched to a gene: 4.

V and J are TRBV18 and TRBJ2-7, with a possible D match to TRBD2 (5 bases). Germline V gene sequence: CDR1 KGHSH, CDR2 LQKENI. The CDR3 length is 14 residues. Trimming took 8 bases from V and 2 from J, leaving 16 bases between them. CDR3 amino acids: CASQPGKSPYEQYF. For the CDR3, the DNA is TGTGCCAGCCAGCCCGGGAAGAGTCCCTACGAGCAGTACTTC.

This chain connects TRBV2 to TRBJ1-5; unclear D gene. The V gene's germline CDR1 is SNHLY and CDR2 FYNNEI. The CDR3 covers 13 residues. V gave up 3 bases and J gave up 2 bases, with 5 bases separating them. The CDR3 bases are TGTGCCAGCAGTGACAGACGCAATCAGCCCCAGCATTTT. Amino acids: CASSDRRNQPQHF.

V is TRBV2 and J is TRBJ2-7; 13 nucleotides match TRBD2. This CDR3 region has 15 residues. Unmatched junction bases numbered 5, after V lost 6 bases and J lost 3 bases. Germline V gene lookup returns CDR1 SNHLY and CDR2 FYNNEI. The CDR3 DNA reads as TGTGCCAGCAGGGCCAGGACTAGCGGGAGCTACGAGCAGTACTTC. This codes for CASRARTSGSYEQYF.

The chain joins TRBV10-3 to TRBJ2-1, with a weak D call TRBD1 (6 bases). Germline lookup yields CDR1 ENHRY and CDR2 SYGVKD. Between the trimmed V and J ends, which lost 3 bases and 8 bases, there was a span of 17 bases. CDR3 size: 15 residues. In nucleotides, the CDR3 is TGTGCCATCAGTGATTCTCGGACCTCAGGGGATGAGCAGTTCTTC. Protein product: CAISDSRTSGDEQFF.

The chain links TRBV9 to TRBJ2-3; D perhaps matches TRBD2 (5 bases). The CDR3 has 14 amino acids. The V end was cut by 0 bases, the J end by 3 bases, with 8 bases between. CDR1 SGDLS and CDR2 YYNGEE come from the germline V gene. The DNA for the CDR3 is TGTGCCAGCAGCGTAGCTCCGGGGACAGATACGCAGTATTTT. Protein sequence: CASSVAPGTDTQYF.

This sequence joins TRBV7-9 and TRBJ2-1; possible D gene TRBD2, 6 bases. This CDR3 contains 17 residues. Germline loops: CDR1 SEHNR, CDR2 FQNEAQ (reference sequence). V gave up 2 bases and J gave up 8 bases, with 22 bases separating them. CDR3 nucleotides: TGTGCCAGCAGCTTAAGTCAGGAGGGCCTGCGGCGCCATGAGCAGTTCTTC. Its translation: CASSLSQEGLRRHEQFF.

The chain has TRBV6-5 and TRBJ2-5; TRBD1 might be the D (6 bases). Germline CDR1 reads MNHEY; CDR2 reads SVGAGI. This CDR3 has 15 amino acids. V was pared by 6 bases and J by 6 bases, with 20 bases between. CDR3 region: CASSQTGFRGKTQYF. Written as DNA, the CDR3 is TGTGCCAGCAGCCAGACAGGCTTCAGAGGGAAGACCCAGTACTTC.